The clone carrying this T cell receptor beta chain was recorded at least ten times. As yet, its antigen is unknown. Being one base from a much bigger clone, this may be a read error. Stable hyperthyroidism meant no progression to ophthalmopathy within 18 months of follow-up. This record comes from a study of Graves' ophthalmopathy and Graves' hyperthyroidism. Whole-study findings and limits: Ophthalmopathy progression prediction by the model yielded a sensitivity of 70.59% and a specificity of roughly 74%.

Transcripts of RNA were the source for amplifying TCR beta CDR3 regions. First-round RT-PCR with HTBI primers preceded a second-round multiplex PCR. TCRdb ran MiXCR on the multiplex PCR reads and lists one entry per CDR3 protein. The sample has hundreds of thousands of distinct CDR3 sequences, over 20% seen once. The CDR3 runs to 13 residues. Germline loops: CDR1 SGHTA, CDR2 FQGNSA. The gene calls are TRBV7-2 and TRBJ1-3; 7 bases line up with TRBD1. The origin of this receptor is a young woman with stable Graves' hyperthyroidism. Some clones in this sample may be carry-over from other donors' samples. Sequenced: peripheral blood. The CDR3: CASTRQGGNTVYF. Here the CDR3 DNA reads TGTGCCAGCACCCGACAGGGTGGAAACACCGTATATTTT.